This T cell receptor (beta chain) appears in the sequencing data of a study of blood T cell repertoires in COVID-19. Whole-study context: Sources were T cells, B-cell-depleted T cells, or PBMCs; the material itself was cDNA or gDNA.

Clones were sequenced by immunoSEQ multiplex PCR, and TCRdb holds only the in-frame ones, with some missing. Among about 200,000 clones listed, approximately 80% were seen once. V shed 5 bases and J 4 bases; nucleotides not matched to a gene: 5. Germline V gene sequence: CDR1 SGDLS, CDR2 YYNGEE. The CDR3 sequence is 14 residues long. In assigning cohorts, the study relied on participant-reported clinical history. This clone was recorded only once. This clonotype was sampled from a woman in her sixties with acute COVID-19. The chain has TRBV9 and TRBJ1-4; 7 bases are shared with TRBD1. Sequencing was done on a sample of PBMCs or T cells enriched from blood (not recorded which). The DNA for the CDR3 is TGTGCCAGCAGTGCAGGGGGGCTTAATGAAAAACTGTTTTTT. It encodes CASSAGGLNEKLFF. The whole variable domain, remainder taken from reference TRBV9 and TRBJ1-4, is DSGVTQTPKHLITATGQRVTLRCSPRSGDLSVYWYQQSLDQGLQFLIQYYNGEERAKGNILERFSAQQFPDLHSELNLSSLELGDSALYFCASSAGGLNEKLFFGSGTQLSVL.